The 23 T cell receptor beta chains below all came from one sample that was sequenced in a study of T-cell reconstitution after alpha-beta-depleted transplantation in children (dated by TCRdb to about 2016). The library was prepared using PCR. Data came from an Illumina HiSeq 2500. To normalize quantification of the TCRbeta repertoire, the TCR libraries were built with molecular barcoding that relied on unique molecular identifiers. TCRdb trimmed public reads at Q25 via fastp, called clones via MiXCR and kept in-frame beta chains. Rows matching on CDR3 protein sequence are summarized as one entry with the most common DNA and genes. The sample table lists 380,000 or so distinct CDR3 sequences, less than 15% of them with a count of one. Of the sample, about 3.9% falls within the top ten clones. This material consisted of PBMCs, taken from the stem cell graft. The receptors stem from a human donor who donated a stem cell graft to a child with Fanconi anemia.

This clonotype was observed a handful of times. The V call is TRBV12-3 or TRBV12-4, the J call TRBJ2-2; tentative D call: TRBD1 (6 bases). Trimming stripped 5 bases from V and 4 bases from J, with 14 bases between. The CDR3 has 15 amino acids. In DNA, the CDR3 is TGTGCCAGCAGTGCTCTACAGGGTCCCACCGGGGAGCTGTTTTTT. It yields the protein CASSALQGPTGELFF.

The chain carries TRBV20-1 and TRBJ1-5; 7 nucleotides align to TRBD1. This CDR3 has 17 amino acids. The V segment lost 0 bases and the J segment 9 bases; nucleotides outside the gene matches: 17. Germline CDR1 and CDR2: DFQATT and SNEGSKA (reference sequence). CDR3 amino acids: CSARDSGGETGYRPQHF. CDR3 in DNA: TGCAGTGCTAGAGATTCAGGAGGGGAGACAGGGTACCGGCCCCAGCATTTT.

V gene TRBV28 combines with J gene TRBJ1-1; D unresolved. With 6 bases removed from V and 2 bases from J, the gap between germline ends came to 16 bases. From germline, CDR1 is MDHEN and CDR2 SYDVKM. The length of the CDR3 is 15 residues. The CDR3 loop reads CASRPLKRVNTEAFF. CDR3 in DNA: TGTGCCAGCAGGCCCCTAAAAAGGGTTAACACTGAAGCTTTCTTT. The variable domain in full, completed from reference TRBV28 and TRBJ1-1, reads DVKVTQSSRYLVKRTGEKVFLECVQDMDHENMFWYRQDPGLGLRLIYFSYDVKMKEKGDIPEGYSVSREKKERFSLILESASTNQTSMYLCASRPLKRVNTEAFFGQGTRLTVV.

V is TRBV29-1 and J is TRBJ1-2, with no clear D. The V end lost 2 bases, the J end lost 9 bases, and 10 bases lay between the germline ends. In germline, CDR1 is SQVTM, CDR2 ANQGSEA. CDR3 length: 11 amino acids. The chain's CDR3 is CSVEWGRSYTF. DNA of the CDR3: TGCAGCGTTGAATGGGGTAGGAGCTACACCTTC.

This clonotype was seen at least ten times. The rearrangement links TRBV20-1 to TRBJ2-7, with D hard to call. The CDR3 length is 12 residues. The V gene's germline CDR1 is DFQATT and CDR2 SNEGSKA (reference sequence). Deletions cut 2 bases from V and 6 bases from J, with 11 bases between. CDR3 protein: CSARWVIGEQYV. CDR3 bases: TGCAGTGCTAGATGGGTAATCGGCGAGCAGTACGTC.

This clonotype was seen at least ten times. J is TRBJ1-2 and V is TRBV12-3 or TRBV12-4; D remains unclear. The CDR3 loop spans 11 amino acids. V was trimmed by 3 bases and J by 13 bases, leaving 12 bases between them. CDR3 region: CASSFGELLTF. CDR3 nucleotide sequence: TGTGCCAGCAGTTTTGGAGAGTTACTCACCTTC.

V gene TRBV27 combines with J gene TRBJ2-5; the match to TRBD2 covers 8 bases. V shed 5 bases, J shed 2 bases, and the junction held 10 bases outside the gene matches. The CDR3 has 16 amino acids. The germline gives CDR1 MNHEY, CDR2 SMNVEV (reference sequence). Here the CDR3 reads CASSRGSGAAQETQYF. CDR3 DNA: TGTGCCAGCAGTCGAGGTAGCGGGGCCGCTCAAGAGACCCAGTACTTC.

The chain employs TRBV4-3 and TRBJ1-6, with a possible D match to TRBD1 (5 bases). V gave up 4 bases and J gave up 7 bases, with 14 bases separating them. The CDR3 contains 15 residues. Looked up from germline, CDR1 is LGHNA and CDR2 is YSLEER. CDR3 in amino acids: CASSRGRDGNSPLHF. The CDR3 coding sequence is TGCGCCAGCAGCCGGGGACGCGACGGCAATTCACCCCTCCACTTT.

This clonotype has just a few counts. CDR3 in DNA: TGTGCCAGCAGTGATCCCGGACAGGGGGTGAATGAGCAGTTCTTC. The encoded protein is CASSDPGQGVNEQFF. V gene TRBV2 combines with J gene TRBJ2-1; TRBD1 aligns across 10 bases. Germline V CDR1 and CDR2: SNHLY, FYNNEI. J was trimmed by 7 bases and V by 3 bases; bases with no gene match: 6. The CDR3 runs 15 residues.

This clonotype has more than one count but fewer than ten. The chain is built from TRBV12-3 or TRBV12-4 and TRBJ2-7, with TRBD2 matching over 8 bases. Trimming removed 5 bases from V and 4 bases from J; junction bases left unmatched: 10. CDR3 length: 15 residues. CDR3 sequence reads: CASSRYTSGAYEQYF. In nucleotides, the CDR3 is TGTGCCAGCAGTCGCTATACTAGCGGCGCTTACGAGCAGTACTTC.

This clonotype was seen only a few times. The CDR3 nucleotides are TGCGCCAGCACCTCCGGGTCAGGTGGTGAAAAACTGTTTTTT. This sequence encodes CASTSGSGGEKLFF. The genes are TRBV5-1 and TRBJ1-4; D is unresolved. V was pared by 6 bases and J by 7 bases, with 16 bases between. The CDR3 runs 14 residues. CDR1 and CDR2 from the germline V gene are SGHRS and YFSETQ.

V and J are TRBV20-1 and TRBJ1-1, with D possibly TRBD1 on 5 matching bases. Germline CDR1 DFQATT, CDR2 SNEGSKA (reference sequence). Trimming pared 0 bases from V and 4 bases from J, leaving 18 bases between. The CDR3 is 16 residues long. CDR3 DNA: TGCAGTGCTAGAGATATGGGATCGGGGAGGGGCACTGAAGCTTTCTTT. Protein: CSARDMGSGRGTEAFF.

The genes are TRBV20-1 and TRBJ2-5; no definite D call. The germline V gene has CDR1 DFQATT and CDR2 SNEGSKA (reference sequence). V was cut by 2 bases and J by 4 bases, with 11 bases left in between. The CDR3 runs to 13 residues. The CDR3 is CSARPLNGETQYF. The CDR3 DNA reads TGCAGTGCTAGACCACTCAACGGAGAGACCCAGTACTTC.

The V call is TRBV29-1, the J call TRBJ2-1; D is uncertain. V gave up 6 bases and J gave up 4 bases, with 7 bases separating them. This CDR3 spans 11 amino acids. Germline CDR1 SQVTM, CDR2 ANQGSEA. CDR3 residues: CSVELYNEQFF. Here the CDR3 DNA reads TGCAGCGTGGAGCTTTACAATGAGCAGTTCTTC.

In nucleotides, the CDR3 is TGCAGTGCTTGGAGCAATGAGCAGTTCTTC. This codes for CSAWSNEQFF. The rearrangement links TRBV20-1 to TRBJ2-1, with D unresolved. CDR3 length: 10 residues. Germline loops: CDR1 DFQATT, CDR2 SNEGSKA (reference sequence). The V gene lost 5 bases and the J gene lost 6 bases, with 5 bases spanning the gap.

In this sample, this clonotype turned up once. The V and J genes are TRBV18 and TRBJ2-5; D possibly corresponds to TRBD1 (5 bases). The germline V and J ends were trimmed by 3 bases and 0 bases, with 14 bases remaining between them. Germline CDR1 and CDR2: KGHSH and LQKENI. This CDR3 is built from 16 residues. CDR3 amino acids: CASSPLTQDNQETQYF. The CDR3 DNA sequence: TGTGCCAGCTCACCGCTCACGCAGGACAACCAAGAGACCCAGTACTTC.

This clonotype has ten or more counts. The chain uses TRBV6-5 and TRBJ2-7; D possibly matches TRBD1 or TRBD2 (5 bases each). This CDR3 contains 14 residues. The V gene's germline CDR1 is MNHEY and CDR2 SVGAGI. V lost 4 bases and J lost 0, with 10 bases in between. The CDR3 spells CASSFGTNSYEQYF. CDR3 DNA: TGTGCCAGCAGTTTCGGGACCAACTCCTACGAGCAGTACTTC.

The gene calls are TRBV4-3 and TRBJ2-7; D call uncertain. The CDR3 length is 13 residues. Germline CDR1 and CDR2: LGHNA and YSLEER. V lost 2 bases and J lost 4, with 9 bases in between. The CDR3 loop is CASSQYFAYEQYF. CDR3 in DNA: TGCGCCAGCAGCCAATATTTTGCGTACGAGCAGTACTTC.

The chain is built from TRBV9 and TRBJ2-1; D might be TRBD1 or TRBD2, each matching 5 bases. The V end was cut by 0 bases, the J end by 14 bases, with 15 bases between. Germline loops: CDR1 SGDLS, CDR2 YYNGEE. This CDR3 comprises 13 residues. The DNA of the CDR3 is TGTGCCAGCAGCGTAGGAGTTCGGGGCTGGGAGTTCTTC. It specifies CASSVGVRGWEFF. The whole variable domain, filled in from reference TRBV9 and TRBJ2-1, reads DSGVTQTPKHLITATGQRVTLRCSPRSGDLSVYWYQQSLDQGLQFLIQYYNGEERAKGNILERFSAQQFPDLHSELNLSSLELGDSALYFCASSVGVRGWEFFGPGTRLTVL.

The chain uses TRBV4-3 and TRBJ2-1; no firm D call. Trimming cost V 8 bases and J 0 bases, with 11 bases left between them. The CDR3 totals 14 residues. The germline V gene has CDR1 LGHNA and CDR2 YSLEER. This CDR3 is CASGSLSSYNEQFF. The CDR3 DNA is TGCGCCAGCGGATCCCTAAGCTCCTACAATGAGCAGTTCTTC.

Many counts were recorded for this clonotype. The rearrangement links TRBV7-8 to TRBJ2-1, with 9 bases lining up with TRBD2. Germline V gene data show CDR1 as SGHVS and CDR2 as FQNEAQ. The CDR3 has 16 residues. The V segment lost 5 bases and the J segment 4 bases; nucleotides outside the gene matches: 9. CDR3 in DNA: TGTGCCAGCAGCGCCGTAGCGGGGGCCATTTACAATGAGCAGTTCTTC. Residues: CASSAVAGAIYNEQFF.

The V and J genes are TRBV5-1 and TRBJ2-1; 7 bases align to TRBD1. J was trimmed by 4 bases and V by 0 bases; bases with no gene match: 4. Germline values: CDR1 SGHRS, CDR2 YFSETQ. The CDR3 loop spans 15 amino acids. The DNA for the CDR3 is TGCGCCAGCAGCTTGGAACAGGGGAATTACAATGAGCAGTTCTTC. The encoded protein is CASSLEQGNYNEQFF.

The sample holds a few counts of this clonotype. The V gene is TRBV4-3, the J gene TRBJ1-1, with a tentative D call TRBD1 (5 bases). V lost 2 bases, J lost 6 bases, and 16 bases lay in between. Germline CDR1 LGHNA, CDR2 YSLEER. The CDR3 contains 15 residues. The CDR3 spells CASSQTQGGGAEAFF. CDR3 nucleotide sequence: TGCGCCAGCAGCCAAACCCAGGGTGGAGGCGCTGAAGCTTTCTTT.